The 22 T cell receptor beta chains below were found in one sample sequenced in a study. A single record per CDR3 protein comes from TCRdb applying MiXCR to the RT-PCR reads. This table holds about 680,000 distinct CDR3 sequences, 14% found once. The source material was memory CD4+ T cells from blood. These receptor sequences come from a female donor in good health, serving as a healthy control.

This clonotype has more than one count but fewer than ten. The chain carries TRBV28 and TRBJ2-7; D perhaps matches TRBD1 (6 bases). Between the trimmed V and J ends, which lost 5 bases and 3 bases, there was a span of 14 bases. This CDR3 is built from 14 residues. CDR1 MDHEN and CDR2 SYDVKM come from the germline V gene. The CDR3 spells CASSTPGAGYEQYF. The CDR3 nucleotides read TGTGCCAGCAGTACCCCAGGGGCGGGCTACGAGCAGTACTTC.

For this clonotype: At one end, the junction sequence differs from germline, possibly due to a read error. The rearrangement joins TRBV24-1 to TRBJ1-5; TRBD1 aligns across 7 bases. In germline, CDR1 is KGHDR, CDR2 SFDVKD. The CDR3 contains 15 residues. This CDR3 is CATSDPRDSNQTQHF. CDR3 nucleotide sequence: TGTGCCACCAGTGATCCCCGGGACAGCAATCAGACCCAGCATTTT.

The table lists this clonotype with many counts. The CDR3 DNA reads TGCGCCAGCAGCTCAAAGCGGACAGGGGACTCCTACGAGCAGTACTTC. Protein sequence: CASSSKRTGDSYEQYF. V and J are TRBV4-1 and TRBJ2-7; 9 bases agree with TRBD1. Germline V gene data show CDR1 as MGHRA and CDR2 as YSYEKL. V was clipped by 5 bases and J by 0 bases; unmatched bases: 8. The CDR3 is 16 residues long.

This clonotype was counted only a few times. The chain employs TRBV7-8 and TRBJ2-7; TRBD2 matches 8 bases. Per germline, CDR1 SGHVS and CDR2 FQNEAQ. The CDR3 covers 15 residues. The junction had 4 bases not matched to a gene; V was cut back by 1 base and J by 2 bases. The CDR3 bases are TGTGCCAGCAGCTTAGGGACTAGCTTGGCCTACGAGCAGTACTTC. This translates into CASSLGTSLAYEQYF. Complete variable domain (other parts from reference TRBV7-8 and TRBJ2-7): GAGVSQSPRYKVAKRGQDVALRCDPISGHVSLFWYQQALGQGPEFLTYFQNEAQLDKSGLPSDRFFAERPEGSVSTLKIQRTQQEDSAVYLCASSLGTSLAYEQYFGPGTRLTVT.

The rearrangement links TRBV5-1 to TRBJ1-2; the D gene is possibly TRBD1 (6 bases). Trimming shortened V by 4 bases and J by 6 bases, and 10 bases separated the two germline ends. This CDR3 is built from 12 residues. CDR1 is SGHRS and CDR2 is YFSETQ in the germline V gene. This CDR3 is CASSEGGDGYTF. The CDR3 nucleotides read TGCGCCAGCAGCGAAGGGGGGGATGGCTACACCTTC. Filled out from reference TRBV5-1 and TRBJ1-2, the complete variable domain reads KAGVTQTPRYLIKTRGQQVTLSCSPISGHRSVSWYQQTPGQGLQFLFEYFSETQRNKGNFPGRFSGRQFSNSRSEMNVSTLELGDSALYLCASSEGGDGYTFGSGTRLTVV.

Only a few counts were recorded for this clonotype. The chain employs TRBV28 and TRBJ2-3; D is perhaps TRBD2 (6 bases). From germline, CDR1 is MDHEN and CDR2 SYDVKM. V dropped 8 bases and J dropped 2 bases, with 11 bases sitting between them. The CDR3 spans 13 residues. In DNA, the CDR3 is TGTGCCAGCCTATGGAGGGACACAGATACGCAGTATTTT. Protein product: CASLWRDTDTQYF.

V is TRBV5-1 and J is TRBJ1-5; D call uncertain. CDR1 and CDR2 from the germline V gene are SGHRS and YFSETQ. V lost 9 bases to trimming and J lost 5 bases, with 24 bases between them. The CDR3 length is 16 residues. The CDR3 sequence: CATKTLSVTPDQPQHF. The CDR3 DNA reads TGCGCCACCAAGACTCTAAGTGTGACACCCGATCAGCCCCAGCATTTT.

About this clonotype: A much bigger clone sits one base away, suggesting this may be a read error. CDR3 loop: CAISGASGVAQFTDTQYF. In nucleotides, the CDR3 is TGTGCCATCAGTGGGGCGAGCGGCGTCGCTCAATTCACAGATACGCAGTATTTT. The chain recombines TRBV10-3 with TRBJ2-3; D is possibly TRBD2 (5 bases). V gave up 4 bases and J gave up 2 bases, with 22 bases separating them. Germline CDR1 is ENHRY and CDR2 is SYGVKD. This CDR3 has 18 amino acids.

For the CDR3, the DNA is TGTGCCAGCAGCTTAGATCCCTCAGGGACGCACTATGGCTACACCTTC. Translation: CASSLDPSGTHYGYTF. This rearrangement joins TRBV11-3 to TRBJ1-2, with D maybe TRBD1 (5 bases). Germline V CDR1 and CDR2: SGHNT, YENEEA. V lost 0 bases to trimming and J lost 3 bases, with 14 bases between them. This CDR3 is built from 16 residues.

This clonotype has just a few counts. CDR3 region: CASTSSSSYEQYF. The CDR3 DNA reads TGTGCCAGCACTTCGTCGTCGTCCTACGAGCAGTACTTC. This chain uses TRBV12-3 or TRBV12-4 with TRBJ2-7, with D unresolved. The CDR3 extends over 13 amino acids. Trimming stripped 7 bases from V and 1 base from J, with 11 bases between.

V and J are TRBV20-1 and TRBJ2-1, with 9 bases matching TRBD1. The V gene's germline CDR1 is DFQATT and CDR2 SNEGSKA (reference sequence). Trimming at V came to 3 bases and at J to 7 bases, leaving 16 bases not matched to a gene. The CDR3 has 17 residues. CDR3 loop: CSASHPKPGTGRNEQFF. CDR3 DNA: TGCAGTGCTAGCCACCCCAAACCCGGGACAGGGCGAAATGAGCAGTTCTTC.

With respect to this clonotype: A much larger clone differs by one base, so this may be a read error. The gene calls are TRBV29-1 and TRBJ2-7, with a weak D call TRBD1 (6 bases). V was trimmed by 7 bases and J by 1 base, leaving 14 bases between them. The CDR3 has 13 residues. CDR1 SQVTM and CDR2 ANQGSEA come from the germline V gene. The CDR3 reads CSARDIISYEQYF. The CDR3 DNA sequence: TGCAGCGCCCGGGACATCATATCCTACGAGCAGTACTTC.

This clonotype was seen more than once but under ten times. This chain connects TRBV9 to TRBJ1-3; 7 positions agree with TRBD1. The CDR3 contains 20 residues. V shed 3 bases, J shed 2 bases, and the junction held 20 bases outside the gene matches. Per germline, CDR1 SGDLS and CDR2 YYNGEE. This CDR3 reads CASSASGTATVESTGNTIYF. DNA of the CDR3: TGTGCCAGCAGCGCTTCCGGGACAGCTACCGTCGAATCGACTGGAAACACCATATATTTT.

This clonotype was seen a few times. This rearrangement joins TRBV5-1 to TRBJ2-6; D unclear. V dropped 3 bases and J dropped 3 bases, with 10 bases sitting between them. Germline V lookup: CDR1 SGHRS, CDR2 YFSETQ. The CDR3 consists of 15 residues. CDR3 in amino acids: CASSSMPDGANVLTF. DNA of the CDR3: TGCGCCAGCAGCTCGATGCCCGATGGGGCCAACGTCCTGACTTTC.

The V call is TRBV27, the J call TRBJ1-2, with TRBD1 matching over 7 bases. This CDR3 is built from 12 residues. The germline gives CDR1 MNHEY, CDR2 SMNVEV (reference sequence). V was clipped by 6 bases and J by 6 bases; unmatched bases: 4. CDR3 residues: CASRTGSDGYTF. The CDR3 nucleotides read TGTGCCAGCAGGACAGGGTCGGATGGCTACACCTTC.

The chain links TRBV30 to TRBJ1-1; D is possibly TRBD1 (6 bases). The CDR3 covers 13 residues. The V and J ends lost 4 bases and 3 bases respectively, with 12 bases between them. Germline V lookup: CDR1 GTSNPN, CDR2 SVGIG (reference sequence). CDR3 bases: TGTGCCTGGACTGAGAAGGGGGACACTGAAGCTTTCTTT. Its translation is CAWTEKGDTEAFF.

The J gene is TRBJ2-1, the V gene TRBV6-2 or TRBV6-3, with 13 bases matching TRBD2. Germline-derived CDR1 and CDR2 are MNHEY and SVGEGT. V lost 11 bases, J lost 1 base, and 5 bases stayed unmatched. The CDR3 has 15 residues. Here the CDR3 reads CAVRLAGGSYNEQFF. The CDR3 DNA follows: TGTGCCGTCAGACTAGCGGGAGGATCCTACAATGAGCAGTTCTTC.

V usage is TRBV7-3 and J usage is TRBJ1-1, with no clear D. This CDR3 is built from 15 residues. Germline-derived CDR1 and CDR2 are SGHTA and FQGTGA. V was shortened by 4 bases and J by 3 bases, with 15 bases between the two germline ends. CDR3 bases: TGTGCCAGCAGCTCCTCTGGCGCGGGTTACACTGAAGCTTTCTTT. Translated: CASSSSGAGYTEAFF.

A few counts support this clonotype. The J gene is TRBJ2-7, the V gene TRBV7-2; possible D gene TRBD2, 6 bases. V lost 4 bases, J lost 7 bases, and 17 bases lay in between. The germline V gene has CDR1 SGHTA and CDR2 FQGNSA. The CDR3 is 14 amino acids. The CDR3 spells CASSSLAAGKEQYF. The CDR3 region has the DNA TGTGCCAGCAGCTCCTTGGCGGCGGGGAAGGAGCAGTACTTC.

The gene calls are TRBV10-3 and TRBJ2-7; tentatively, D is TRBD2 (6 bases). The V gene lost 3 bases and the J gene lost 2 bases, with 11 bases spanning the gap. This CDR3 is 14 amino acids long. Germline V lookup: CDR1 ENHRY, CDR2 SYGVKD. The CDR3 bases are TGTGCCATCAGTGATTTTAGCGGAACCTACGAGCAGTACTTC. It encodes CAISDFSGTYEQYF.

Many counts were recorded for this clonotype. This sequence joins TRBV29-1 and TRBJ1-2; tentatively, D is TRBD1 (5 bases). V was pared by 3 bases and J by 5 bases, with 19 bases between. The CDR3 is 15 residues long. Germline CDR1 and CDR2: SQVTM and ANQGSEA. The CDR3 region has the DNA TGCAGCGTTGAGCTTACCCCAGGGTCTATGTATGGCTACACCTTC. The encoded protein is CSVELTPGSMYGYTF.

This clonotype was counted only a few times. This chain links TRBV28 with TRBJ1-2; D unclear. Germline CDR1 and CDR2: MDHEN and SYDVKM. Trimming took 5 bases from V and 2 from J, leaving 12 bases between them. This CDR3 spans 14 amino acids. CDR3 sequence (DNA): TGTGCCAGCAGTACCCACACAGAGAACTATGGCTACACCTTC. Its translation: CASSTHTENYGYTF.